These 7 T cell receptor beta chains were all obtained from the same sample, sequenced in a study of blood T cells in healthy people across ages. Primed by a sample-barcoded 5' primer and a J-beta primer mix, a second PCR proceeded for 7 to 11 cycles. TCRdb reprocessed the 5' RACE reads with MiXCR, giving one entry per CDR3 protein. The sample has over a million distinct CDR3 sequences; 42% are singletons. Sequenced material: blood. These receptors originate from a young woman in good health.

The chain joins TRBV7-2 to TRBJ2-3; 11 nucleotides agree with TRBD2. The CDR3 spans 20 residues. Germline values: CDR1 SGHTA, CDR2 FQGNSA. V lost 5 bases, J lost 0 bases, and 16 bases stayed unmatched. The CDR3 DNA sequence: TGTGCCAGCAGCAGAAGGGGATCCGGGACTAGCGGATCTAGCACAGATACGCAGTATTTT. Protein: CASSRRGSGTSGSSTDTQYF. Looking up the rest from reference TRBV7-2 and TRBJ2-3 gives the full variable domain: GAGVSQSPSNKVTEKGKDVELRCDPISGHTALYWYRQSLGQGLEFLIYFQGNSAPDKSGLPSDRFSAERTGGSVSTLTIQRTQQEDSAVYLCASSRRGSGTSGSSTDTQYFGPGTRLTVL.

V and J are TRBV20-1 and TRBJ2-1; 9 bases match TRBD2. The ends lost 6 bases at V and 4 bases at J; junction bases unmatched: 10. Germline CDR1 is DFQATT and CDR2 is SNEGSKA (reference sequence). The length of the CDR3 is 15 residues. The CDR3 spells CSAPSGGRVYNEQFF. CDR3 in DNA: TGCAGTGCCCCCAGCGGGGGGCGGGTATACAATGAGCAGTTCTTC.

CDR3 residues: CAWSVLAGGSGANVLTF. CDR3 nucleotide sequence: TGTGCCTGGAGTGTCCTAGCGGGGGGCTCTGGGGCCAACGTCCTGACTTTC. The chain combines TRBV30 with TRBJ2-6; TRBD2 matches 11 bases. Germline lookup yields CDR1 GTSNPN and CDR2 SVGIG (reference sequence). V was pared by 0 bases and J by 0 bases, with 1 base of the junction left unmatched. The CDR3 has 17 amino acids. The full variable domain, in which reference TRBV30 and TRBJ2-6 provide the parts outside the CDR3, is SQTIHQWPATLVQPVGSPLSLECTVEGTSNPNLYWYRQAAGRGLQLLFYSVGIGQISSEVPQNLSASRPQDRQFILSSKKLLLSDSGFYLCAWSVLAGGSGANVLTFGAGSRLTVL.

The rearrangement joins TRBV6-5 to TRBJ2-2; 10 nucleotides align to TRBD2. The junction had 8 bases not matched to a gene; V was cut back by 7 bases and J by 6 bases. CDR1 is MNHEY and CDR2 is SVGAGI in the germline V gene. The length of the CDR3 is 15 residues. The CDR3 nucleotides are TGTGCCAGCAAAAGCGGGGGGGCCGGTCCCGGGGAGCTGTTTTTT. This codes for CASKSGGAGPGELFF.

This clonotype was observed many times. V is TRBV10-3 and J is TRBJ2-3; D remains ambiguous. The CDR3 covers 11 residues. Between the trimmed V and J ends, which lost 6 bases and 6 bases, there was a span of 7 bases. CDR1 and CDR2 (germline): ENHRY, SYGVKD. The CDR3 DNA is TGTGCCATCAGCGGTCCGGATACGCAGTATTTT. It encodes CAISGPDTQYF.

This chain joins TRBV25-1 and TRBJ1-1; a weak D match, TRBD1 (6 bases). The CDR3 extends over 16 amino acids. The germline V gene encodes CDR1 MGHDK and CDR2 SYGVNS. V lost 5 bases to trimming and J lost 1 base, with 17 bases between them. CDR3 in amino acids: CASSPLGQGTNTEAFF. For the CDR3, the DNA is TGTGCCAGCAGTCCCCTGGGACAAGGTACGAACACTGAAGCTTTCTTT.

The chain uses TRBV28 and TRBJ1-5, with 7 bases matching TRBD1. The CDR3 has 17 amino acids. Germline loops: CDR1 MDHEN, CDR2 SYDVKM. J gave up 0 bases and V 5 bases, and 10 bases lay outside the gene matches. CDR3 bases: TGTGCCAGCAGTCGTCGCGACAGGGTTTATAGCAATCAGCCCCAGCATTTT. Translated: CASSRRDRVYSNQPQHF.